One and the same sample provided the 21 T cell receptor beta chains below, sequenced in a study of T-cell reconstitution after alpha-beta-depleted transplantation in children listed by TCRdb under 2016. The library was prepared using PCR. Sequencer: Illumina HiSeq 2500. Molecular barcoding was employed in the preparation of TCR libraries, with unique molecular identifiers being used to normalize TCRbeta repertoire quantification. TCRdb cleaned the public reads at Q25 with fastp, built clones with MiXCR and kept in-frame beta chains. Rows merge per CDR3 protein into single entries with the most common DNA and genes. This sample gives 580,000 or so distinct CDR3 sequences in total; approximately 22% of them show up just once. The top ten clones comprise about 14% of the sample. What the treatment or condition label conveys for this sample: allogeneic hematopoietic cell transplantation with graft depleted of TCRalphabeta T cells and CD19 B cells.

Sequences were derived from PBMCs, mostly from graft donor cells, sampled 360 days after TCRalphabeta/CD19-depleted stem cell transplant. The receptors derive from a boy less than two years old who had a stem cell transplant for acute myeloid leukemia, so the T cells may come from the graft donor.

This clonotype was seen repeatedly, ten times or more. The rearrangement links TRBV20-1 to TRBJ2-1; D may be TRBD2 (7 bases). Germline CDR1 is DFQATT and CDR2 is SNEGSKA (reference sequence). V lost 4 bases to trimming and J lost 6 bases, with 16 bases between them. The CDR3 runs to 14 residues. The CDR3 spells CSAKKGGMVNEQFF. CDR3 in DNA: TGCAGTGCTAAAAAGGGGGGGATGGTCAATGAGCAGTTCTTC.

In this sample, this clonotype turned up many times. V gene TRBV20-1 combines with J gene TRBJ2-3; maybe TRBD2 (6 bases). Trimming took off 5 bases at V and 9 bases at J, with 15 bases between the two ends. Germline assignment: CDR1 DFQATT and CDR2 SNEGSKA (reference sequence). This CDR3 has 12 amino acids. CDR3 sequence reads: CSAGHASDTQYF. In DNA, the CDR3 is TGCAGTGCTGGGCACGCTAGCGACACGCAGTATTTT.

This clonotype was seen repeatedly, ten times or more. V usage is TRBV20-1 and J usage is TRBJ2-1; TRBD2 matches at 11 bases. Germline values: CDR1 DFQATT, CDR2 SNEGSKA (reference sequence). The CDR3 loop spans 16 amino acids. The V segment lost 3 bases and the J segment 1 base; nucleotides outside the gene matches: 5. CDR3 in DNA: TGCAGTGCTAGTACGGTAGCGGGGGGGTCCTACAATGAGCAGTTCTTC. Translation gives CSASTVAGGSYNEQFF.

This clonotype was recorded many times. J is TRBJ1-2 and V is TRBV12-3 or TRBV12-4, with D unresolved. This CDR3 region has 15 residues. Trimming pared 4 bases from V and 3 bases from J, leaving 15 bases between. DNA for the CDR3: TGTGCCAGCAGTTCAAGGCCTTCATTTGACTATGGCTACACCTTC. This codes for CASSSRPSFDYGYTF.

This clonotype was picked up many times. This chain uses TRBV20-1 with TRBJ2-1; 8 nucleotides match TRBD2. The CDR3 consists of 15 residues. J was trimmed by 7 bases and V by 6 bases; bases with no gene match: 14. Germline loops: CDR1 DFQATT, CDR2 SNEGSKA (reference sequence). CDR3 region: CSASGGGLVPNEQFF. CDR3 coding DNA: TGCAGTGCCAGCGGCGGGGGGTTAGTCCCAAATGAGCAGTTCTTC.

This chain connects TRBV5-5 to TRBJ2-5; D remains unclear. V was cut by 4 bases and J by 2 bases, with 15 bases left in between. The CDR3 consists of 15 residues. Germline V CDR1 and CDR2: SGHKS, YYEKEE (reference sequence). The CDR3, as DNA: TGTGCCAGCAGCCAAACGGGCAACAGACAAGAGACCCAGTACTTC. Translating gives CASSQTGNRQETQYF.

The CDR3 sequence is CASSPRERDLEGYTF. The CDR3 coding sequence is TGTGCCAGCAGCCCTAGGGAAAGGGATTTGGAAGGCTACACCTTC. The chain joins TRBV14 to TRBJ1-2; D is ambiguous. Per the germline V gene, CDR1 is SGHDN and CDR2 is FVKESK. V lost 4 bases to trimming and J lost 8 bases, with 20 bases between them. The CDR3 consists of 15 residues.

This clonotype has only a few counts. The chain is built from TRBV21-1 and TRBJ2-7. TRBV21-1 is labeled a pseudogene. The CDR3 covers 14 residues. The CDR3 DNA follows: TGTGCCAGCAGCAAAGTGGCCTCGGGGTACGAGCAGTACTTC. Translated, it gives CASSKVASGYEQYF.

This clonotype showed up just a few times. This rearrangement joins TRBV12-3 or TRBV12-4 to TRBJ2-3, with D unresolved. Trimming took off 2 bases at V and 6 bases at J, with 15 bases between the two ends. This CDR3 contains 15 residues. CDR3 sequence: CASSLRSPPPDTQYF. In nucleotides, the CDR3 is TGTGCCAGCAGTTTACGTAGCCCCCCCCCCGATACGCAGTATTTT.

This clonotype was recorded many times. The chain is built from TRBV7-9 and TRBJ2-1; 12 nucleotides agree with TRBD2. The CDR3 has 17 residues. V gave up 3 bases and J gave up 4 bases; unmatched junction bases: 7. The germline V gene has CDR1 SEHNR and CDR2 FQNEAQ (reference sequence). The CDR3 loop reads CASSFRLAGDVYNEQFF. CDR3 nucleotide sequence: TGTGCCAGCAGCTTTCGACTAGCGGGGGATGTTTACAATGAGCAGTTCTTC.

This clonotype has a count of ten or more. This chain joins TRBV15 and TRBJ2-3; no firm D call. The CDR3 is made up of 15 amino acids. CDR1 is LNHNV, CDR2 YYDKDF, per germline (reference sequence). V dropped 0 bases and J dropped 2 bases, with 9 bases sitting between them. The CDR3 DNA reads TGTGCCACCAGCAGAGATGAGGCCCTCACAGATACGCAGTATTTT. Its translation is CATSRDEALTDTQYF.

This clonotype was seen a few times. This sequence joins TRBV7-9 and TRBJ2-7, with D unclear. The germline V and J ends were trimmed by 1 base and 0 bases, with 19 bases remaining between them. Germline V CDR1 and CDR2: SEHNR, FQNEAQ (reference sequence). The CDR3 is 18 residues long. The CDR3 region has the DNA TGTGCCAGCAGCTTAGAAGCTCACCTCCTCCCGGGCTCCTACGAGCAGTACTTC. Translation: CASSLEAHLLPGSYEQYF.

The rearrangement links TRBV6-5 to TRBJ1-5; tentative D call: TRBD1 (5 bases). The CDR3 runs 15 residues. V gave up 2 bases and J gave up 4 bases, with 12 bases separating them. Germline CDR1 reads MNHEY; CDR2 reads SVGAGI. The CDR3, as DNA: TGTGCCAGCAGTTACCCCGGGGACTTTAATCAGCCCCAGCATTTT. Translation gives CASSYPGDFNQPQHF.

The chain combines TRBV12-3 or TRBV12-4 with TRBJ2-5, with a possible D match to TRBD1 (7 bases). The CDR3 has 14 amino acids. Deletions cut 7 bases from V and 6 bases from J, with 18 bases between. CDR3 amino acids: CASTQGGGAKTQYF. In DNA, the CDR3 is TGTGCCAGCACCCAAGGAGGGGGCGCGAAGACCCAGTACTTC.

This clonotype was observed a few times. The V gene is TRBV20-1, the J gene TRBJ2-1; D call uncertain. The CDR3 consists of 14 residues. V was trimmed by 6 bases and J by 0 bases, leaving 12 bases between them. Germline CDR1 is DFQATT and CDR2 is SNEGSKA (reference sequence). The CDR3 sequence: CSAPPILSYNEQFF. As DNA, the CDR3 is TGCAGTGCCCCACCAATCCTCTCCTACAATGAGCAGTTCTTC.

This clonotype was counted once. The CDR3 reads CASSKYRRPLIFITF. CDR3 coding DNA: TGTGCCAGCAGCAAATACCGTCGCCCGTTGATCTTTATCACCTTC. V and J are TRBV21-1 and TRBJ1-2; no DNA check was done on the table's D call, TRBD1. TRBV21-1 represents a pseudogene. This CDR3 has 15 residues.

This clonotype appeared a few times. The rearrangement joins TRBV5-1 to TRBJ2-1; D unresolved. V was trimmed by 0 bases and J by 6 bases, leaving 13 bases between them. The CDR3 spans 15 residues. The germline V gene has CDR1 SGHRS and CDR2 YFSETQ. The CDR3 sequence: CASSLAFWPSNEQFF. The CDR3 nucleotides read TGCGCCAGCAGCTTGGCCTTCTGGCCCTCCAATGAGCAGTTCTTC.

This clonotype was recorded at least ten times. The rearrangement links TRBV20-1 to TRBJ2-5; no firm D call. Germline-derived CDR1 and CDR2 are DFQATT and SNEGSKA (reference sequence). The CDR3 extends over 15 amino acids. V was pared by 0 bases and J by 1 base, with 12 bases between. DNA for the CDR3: TGCAGTGCTAGAGATCTCTTAAGAAGCCAAGAGACCCAGTACTTC. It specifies CSARDLLRSQETQYF.

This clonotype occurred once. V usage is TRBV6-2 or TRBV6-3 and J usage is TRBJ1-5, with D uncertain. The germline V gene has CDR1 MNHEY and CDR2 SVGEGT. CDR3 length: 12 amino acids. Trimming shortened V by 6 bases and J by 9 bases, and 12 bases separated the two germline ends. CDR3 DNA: TGTGCCAGCAGCCACCCTGGATGGCCCCAGCATTTT. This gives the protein CASSHPGWPQHF.

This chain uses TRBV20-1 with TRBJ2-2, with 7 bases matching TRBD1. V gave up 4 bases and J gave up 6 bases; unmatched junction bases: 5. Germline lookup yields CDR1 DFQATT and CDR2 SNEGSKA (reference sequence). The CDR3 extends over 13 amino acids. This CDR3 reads CSANRGSSGELFF. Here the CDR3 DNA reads TGCAGTGCTAACAGGGGAAGCTCCGGGGAGCTGTTTTTT.

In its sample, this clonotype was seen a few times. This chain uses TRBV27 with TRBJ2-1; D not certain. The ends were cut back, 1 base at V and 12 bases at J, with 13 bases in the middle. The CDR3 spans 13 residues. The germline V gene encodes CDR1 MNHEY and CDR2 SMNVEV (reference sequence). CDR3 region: CASSLFKSEGQFF. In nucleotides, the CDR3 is TGTGCCAGCAGTTTATTTAAGTCCGAAGGGCAGTTCTTC.